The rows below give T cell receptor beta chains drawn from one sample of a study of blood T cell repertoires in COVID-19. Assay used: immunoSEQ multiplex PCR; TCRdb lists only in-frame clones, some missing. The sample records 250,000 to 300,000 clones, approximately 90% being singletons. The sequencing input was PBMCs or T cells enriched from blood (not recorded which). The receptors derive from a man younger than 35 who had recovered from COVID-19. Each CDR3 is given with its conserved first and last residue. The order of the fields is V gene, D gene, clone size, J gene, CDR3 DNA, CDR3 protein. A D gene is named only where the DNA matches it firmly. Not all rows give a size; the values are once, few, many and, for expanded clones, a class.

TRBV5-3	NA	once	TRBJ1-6	TGTGCCAGAATCATAATACAAACAGAAGTGAATTCACCCCTCCACTTT	CARIIIQTEVNSPLHF
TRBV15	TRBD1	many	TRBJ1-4	TGTGCCACCAGCAGAGGACAAGACAGGGGAGGGGAAAAACTGTTTTTT	CATSRGQDRGGEKLFF
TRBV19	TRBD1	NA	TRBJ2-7	TGTGCCAGTAGTATAGTCCCGGGACAGGGGGTCGACGAGCAGTACTTC	CASSIVPGQGVDEQYF
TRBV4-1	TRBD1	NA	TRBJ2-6	TGCGCCAGCAGCCGCGGACAGGCTCGCGAGGCTTCTGGGGCCAACGTCCTGACTTTC	CASSRGQAREASGANVLTF
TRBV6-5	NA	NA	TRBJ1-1	TGTGCCAGCTATCGGTCAATGAACACTGAAGCTTTCTTT	CASYRSMNTEAFF
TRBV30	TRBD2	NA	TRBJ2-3	TGTGCCTGGAGTGTATATCAGAAAGCGGGAGTCGAAGATACGCAGTATTTT	CAWSVYQKAGVEDTQYF
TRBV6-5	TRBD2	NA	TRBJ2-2	TGTGCCAGCAGTTACTCATTAGCGGGAGGGCACGGGGAGCTGTTTTTT	CASSYSLAGGHGELFF
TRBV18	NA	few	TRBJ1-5	TGTGCCAGCTCATCCAAGGACAGACAGCCCCAGCATTTT	CASSSKDRQPQHF
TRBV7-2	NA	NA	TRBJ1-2	TGTGCCAGCAGCTTGGCTCCCAACTATGGCTACACCTTC	CASSLAPNYGYTF
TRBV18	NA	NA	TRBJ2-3	TGTGCCAGCTCACGACCCCCTAGCGCTAGCACAGATACGCAGTATTTT	CASSRPPSASTDTQYF
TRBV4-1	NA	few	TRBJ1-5	TGCGCCAGCAGAAAAACCGGGACAAATCAGCCCCAGCATTTT	CASRKTGTNQPQHF
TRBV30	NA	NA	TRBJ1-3	TGTGCCTGGAGACGCAGGGTCGACAGTTTTGGAAACACCATATATTTT	CAWRRRVDSFGNTIYF
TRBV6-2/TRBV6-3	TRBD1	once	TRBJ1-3	TGTGCCAGCAGCCCGAGGACAGGCAACTCTGGAAACACCATATATTTT	CASSPRTGNSGNTIYF
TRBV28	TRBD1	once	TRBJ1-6	TGTGCCAGCAGTTCAGTGGGACAGGGGGATAATTCACCCCTCCACTTT	CASSSVGQGDNSPLHF
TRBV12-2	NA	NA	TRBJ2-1	TGTGCAAGTCGCTCGACTAGCGGGGGACACCGCTCCTACAATGAGCAGTTCTTC	CASRSTSGGHRSYNEQFF
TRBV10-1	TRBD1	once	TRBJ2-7	TGCGCCAGCAGTGATCCGGGACAGGGGGTCTACGAGCAGTACTTC	CASSDPGQGVYEQYF
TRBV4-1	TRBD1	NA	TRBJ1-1	TGCGCCAGCAGCCAGGCGGACAGGGGGCATGATGAAGCTTTCTTT	CASSQADRGHDEAFF
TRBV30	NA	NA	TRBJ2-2	TGTGCCTGGAAGGTAGCGGCGAACACCGGGGAGCTGTTTTTT	CAWKVAANTGELFF
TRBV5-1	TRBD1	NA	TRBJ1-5	TGCGCCAGCAGCTCGACAGGGAATAGCAATCAGCCCCAGCATTTT	CASSSTGNSNQPQHF
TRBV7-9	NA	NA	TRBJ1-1	TGTGCCAGCAGCCCTCAGACAGCCGTGAACACTGAAGCTTTCTTT	CASSPQTAVNTEAFF
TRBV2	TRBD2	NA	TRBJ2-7	TGTGCCAGCAGTAGTAGCGGGGGGGCCTTAGAGCAGTACTTC	CASSSSGGALEQYF
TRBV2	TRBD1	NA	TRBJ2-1	TGTGCCAGCAGTGAAAGGGCAGGGGGTCTCAATGAGCAGTTCTTC	CASSERAGGLNEQFF
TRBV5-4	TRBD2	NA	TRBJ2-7	TGTGCCAGCAGCTTGGTCGCTAGCGGGATCTCCTACGAGCAGTACTTC	CASSLVASGISYEQYF
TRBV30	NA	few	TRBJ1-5	TGTGCCTGGAGTGTACAGGGTGGGCAGCCCCAGCATTTT	CAWSVQGGQPQHF
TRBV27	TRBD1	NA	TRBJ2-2	TGTGCCAGCAGTTTCTACAGGGGGACCGGGGAGCTGTTTTTT	CASSFYRGTGELFF
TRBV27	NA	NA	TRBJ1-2	TGTGCCAGCAGTTACAGGGCTAACTATGGCTACACCTTC	CASSYRANYGYTF
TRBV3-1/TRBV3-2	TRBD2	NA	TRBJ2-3	TGTGCCAGCAGCCAAGCGGGGGGATTAGATACGCAGTATTTT	CASSQAGGLDTQYF
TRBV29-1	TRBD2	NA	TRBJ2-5	TGCAGCGTCGGCGGGGGAGAGACCCAGTACTTC	CSVGGGETQYF